These 6 T cell receptor beta chains came from one sample sequenced in a study of siplizumab effects on memory and regulatory T cells. The repertoire was sequenced with immunoSEQ multiplex PCR; TCRdb's copy has only in-frame clones and lacks some. This sample has about 120,000 clones, with around nine tenths found just once. Sample: CD4+ T cells sorted from blood. All receptors derive from a human donor in good health.

The CDR3 sequence: CASSEGINYEQYF. The CDR3 bases are TGCGCCAGCAGTGAGGGGATCAACTACGAGCAGTACTTC. This rearrangement joins TRBV10-1 to TRBJ2-7, with D uncertain. The CDR3 length is 13 residues. Trimming removed 2 bases at V and 3 bases at J, with 8 bases between. Germline V lookup: CDR1 WNHNN, CDR2 SYGVQD (reference sequence).

The chain has TRBV19 and TRBJ2-7, with 8 bases aligning to TRBD1. The V segment lost 5 bases and the J segment 5 bases; nucleotides outside the gene matches: 8. CDR1 is LNHDA and CDR2 is SQIVND in the germline V gene (reference sequence). The CDR3 spans 14 residues. CDR3 loop: CASSSRQGKDEQYF. The CDR3 DNA reads as TGTGCCAGTAGTTCGAGACAGGGGAAAGACGAGCAGTACTTC.

V is TRBV2 and J is TRBJ1-4, with 9 bases lining up with TRBD1. Germline CDR1 SNHLY, CDR2 FYNNEI. The V segment lost 8 bases and the J segment 10 bases; nucleotides outside the gene matches: 11. CDR3 size: 14 residues. Here the CDR3 reads CASGSTGGVRKLFF. The CDR3 DNA follows: TGTGCCAGCGGGTCGACAGGGGGTGTTAGAAAACTGTTTTTT.

This sequence joins TRBV27 and TRBJ1-1; TRBD1 agrees at 7 bases. Germline CDR1 and CDR2: MNHEY and SMNVEV (reference sequence). This CDR3 has 13 residues. The V segment lost 2 bases and the J segment 6 bases; nucleotides outside the gene matches: 3. The CDR3 sequence: CASSLVGTAEAFF. CDR3 DNA sequence: TGTGCCAGCAGTTTAGTAGGGACAGCTGAAGCTTTCTTT.

V is TRBV2 and J is TRBJ1-3; D gene uncertain. There are 13 residues in the CDR3. V lost 6 bases and J lost 0, with 6 bases in between. Looked up from germline, CDR1 is SNHLY and CDR2 is FYNNEI. This CDR3 is CASSRISGNTIYF. The CDR3 DNA is TGTGCCAGCAGCCGAATCTCTGGAAACACCATATATTTT.

V gene TRBV25-1 combines with J gene TRBJ2-3, with D maybe TRBD1 (6 bases). The germline CDR1 and CDR2 sequences are MGHDK and SYGVNS. The CDR3 sequence is 16 residues long. Trimming cost V 3 bases and J 0 bases, with 13 bases left between them. This CDR3 reads CASSEFSGVSTDTQYF. The CDR3, as DNA: TGTGCCAGCAGTGAGTTTTCAGGGGTAAGCACAGATACGCAGTATTTT.